Listed below are T cell receptor beta chains from one sample, sequenced in a study of multiple sclerosis patients with progressive multifocal leukoencephalopathy. This table comes from immunoSEQ multiplex PCR, and its TCRdb copy is limited to in-frame clones, with some not included. The table includes more than 30,000 clones, around 92% detected once. Material for sequencing was PBMCs. Receptor source: a man in his thirties or forties with multiple sclerosis. Both conserved end residues are part of each CDR3. Fields, in order: V gene, D gene, J gene, clone size, CDR3 DNA, CDR3 protein. D genes are given only for firm matches. Size is stated for part of the rows, as once, few or many counts, or as a class when the clone is expanded.

>TRBV7-8|.|TRBJ1-3|.
TGTGCCAGCAGCTTGATTGGGGGCTCTGGAAACACCATATATTTT
CASSLIGGSGNTIYF
>TRBV6-6|TRBD1|TRBJ1-4|once
TGTGCCAGCAGTCGAACCGGGACAGGGGGCGCGAAACTGTTTTTT
CASSRTGTGGAKLFF
>TRBV4-1|.|TRBJ2-2|.
TGCGCCAGCAGCTCCTACGGCTGGTCGAACACCGGGGAGCTGTTTTTT
CASSSYGWSNTGELFF
>TRBV5-1|.|TRBJ1-1|.
TGCGCCAGCAGCTCGGGCCGGGGGGCAAGGGTGAACACTGAAGCTTTCTTT
CASSSGRGARVNTEAFF
>TRBV5-1|.|TRBJ2-2|.
TGCGCCAGCAGACCAGACAGAGACACCGGGGAGCTGTTTTTT
CASRPDRDTGELFF
>TRBV4-1|.|TRBJ1-2|once
TGCGCCAGCAGCCAAGATGAAGGACGACTCTATGGCTACACCTTC
CASSQDEGRLYGYTF
>TRBV18|TRBD2|TRBJ2-3|.
TGTGCCAGCTCATCATCAGCGGGAATGGGTACAGATACGCAGTATTTT
CASSSSAGMGTDTQYF
>TRBV10-3|.|TRBJ2-7|.
TGTGCCATCAGTGAGTTTAGGGGCGAGCAGTACTTC
CAISEFRGEQYF
>TRBV4-3|.|TRBJ2-3|.
TGCGCCAGCAGCCAAGATACCGGAGTGAGCACAGATACGCAGTATTTT
CASSQDTGVSTDTQYF
>TRBV29-1|.|TRBJ1-2|.
TGCAGCGTTGAATCGCTCCTTAGGGATGGCTACACCTTC
CSVESLLRDGYTF
>TRBV7-9|.|TRBJ1-1|.
TGTGCCAGCAGCCGACCGCTGAACACTGAAGCTTTCTTT
CASSRPLNTEAFF
>TRBV11-3|.|TRBJ1-4|.
TGTGCCAGCAGCCAAGGGACGACAACTAATGAAAAACTGTTTTTT
CASSQGTTTNEKLFF
>TRBV19|.|TRBJ1-1|.
TGTGCCAGTAGTCGGCTGGGGGCAAGGACTGAAGCTTTCTTT
CASSRLGARTEAFF
>TRBV12-5|.|TRBJ2-7|once
TGTGCTAGTGCCCTCGGGGCCTACGAGCAGTACTTC
CASALGAYEQYF
>TRBV2|.|TRBJ2-1|.
TGTGCCAGCACTGGGCGGGTGGGTGAGCAGTTCTTC
CASTGRVGEQFF
>TRBV4-3|TRBD2|TRBJ2-1|.
TGCGCCAGCAGCCAAGGACTAGCGGGAGTCAGTCTGTTCTTC
CASSQGLAGVSLFF
>TRBV13|.|TRBJ2-3|.
TGTGCCAGCAGCTTCGAGAGCACAGATACGCAGTATTTT
CASSFESTDTQYF
>TRBV30|.|TRBJ2-3|.
TGTGCCTGGACCCACGGGGGAGTAGGCGATACGCAGTATTTT
CAWTHGGVGDTQYF
>TRBV27|.|TRBJ2-3|.
TGTGCCAGCAGTTTCAACAGCAACACAGATACGCAGTATTTT
CASSFNSNTDTQYF
>TRBV5-4|.|TRBJ2-3|.
TGTGCCAGCAGCTTACCCCGGGACTCGGGCCCAGATACGCAGTATTTT
CASSLPRDSGPDTQYF
>TRBV7-6|TRBD2|TRBJ2-3|.
TGTGCCAGCAGCTTAGAGGCGGGAGGTCGGACAGATACGCAGTATTTT
CASSLEAGGRTDTQYF
>TRBV5-4|.|TRBJ2-1|.
TGTGCCAGCAGCTCGGACCTGCGGAATGAGCAGTTCTTC
CASSSDLRNEQFF
>TRBV11-2|TRBD2|TRBJ2-1|.
TGTGCCAGCAGCTTAGTTGGGGGAGGGGATGGGAATGAGCAGTTCTTC
CASSLVGGGDGNEQFF
>TRBV9|TRBD2|TRBJ2-1|.
TGTGCCAGCAGCGGTAGCGGGAGGGACAATGAGCAGTTCTTC
CASSGSGRDNEQFF
>TRBV30|TRBD2|TRBJ2-1|.
TGTGCCTGGAGTGACCCTGATCTTAGCGGGAGGTCCTACAATGAGCAGTTCTTC
CAWSDPDLSGRSYNEQFF
>TRBV30|.|TRBJ1-2|.
TGTGCCTGGAGTGTAAGCAGTGGGGAGGCTGGCTACACCTTC
CAWSVSSGEAGYTF